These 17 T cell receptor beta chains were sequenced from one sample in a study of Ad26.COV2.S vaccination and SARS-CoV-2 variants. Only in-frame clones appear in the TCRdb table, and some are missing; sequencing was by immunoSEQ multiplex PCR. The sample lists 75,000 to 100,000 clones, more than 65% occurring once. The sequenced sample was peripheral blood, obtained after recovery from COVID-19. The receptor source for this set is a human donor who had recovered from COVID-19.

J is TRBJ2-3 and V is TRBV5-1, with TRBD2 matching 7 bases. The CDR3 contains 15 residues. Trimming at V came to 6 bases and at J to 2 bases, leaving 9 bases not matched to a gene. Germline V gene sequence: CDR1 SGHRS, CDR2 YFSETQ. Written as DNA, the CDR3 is TGCGCCAGCACTAGCGGAGCTTTCACCACAGATACGCAGTATTTT. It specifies CASTSGAFTTDTQYF.

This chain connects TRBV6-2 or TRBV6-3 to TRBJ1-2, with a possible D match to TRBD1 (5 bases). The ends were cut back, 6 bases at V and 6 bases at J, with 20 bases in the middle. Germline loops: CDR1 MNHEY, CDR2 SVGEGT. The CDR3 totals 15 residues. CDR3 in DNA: TGTGCCAGCAGCCGACCGGGACGGGGTTATAATGGCTACACCTTC. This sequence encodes CASSRPGRGYNGYTF.

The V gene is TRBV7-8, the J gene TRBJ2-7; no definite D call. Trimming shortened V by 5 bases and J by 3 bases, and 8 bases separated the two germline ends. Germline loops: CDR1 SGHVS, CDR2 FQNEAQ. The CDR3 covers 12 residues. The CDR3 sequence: CASSRPYYEQYF. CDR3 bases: TGTGCCAGCAGCCGTCCTTACTACGAGCAGTACTTC.

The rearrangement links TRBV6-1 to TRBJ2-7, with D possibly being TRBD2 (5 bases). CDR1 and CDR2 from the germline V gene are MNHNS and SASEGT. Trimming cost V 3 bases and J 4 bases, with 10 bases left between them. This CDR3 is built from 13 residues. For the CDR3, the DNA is TGTGCCAGCAGTGATTACGGACTGTACGAGCAGTACTTC. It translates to CASSDYGLYEQYF.

The CDR3 sequence: CASSQVEGGNTEAFF. The CDR3 DNA sequence: TGTGCCAGCAGCCAAGTGGAGGGGGGGAACACTGAAGCTTTCTTT. The chain combines TRBV4-2 with TRBJ1-1; maybe TRBD1 (6 bases). Germline V gene sequence: CDR1 LGHNA, CDR2 YNFKEQ. The CDR3 runs 15 residues. V dropped 1 base and J dropped 1 base, with 10 bases sitting between them.

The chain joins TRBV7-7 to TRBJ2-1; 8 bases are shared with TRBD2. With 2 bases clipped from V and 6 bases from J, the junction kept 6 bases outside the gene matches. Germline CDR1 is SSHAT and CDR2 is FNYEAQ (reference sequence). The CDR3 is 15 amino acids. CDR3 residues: CASSLSLAGINEQFF. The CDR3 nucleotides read TGTGCCAGCAGCTTATCCCTAGCGGGTATCAATGAGCAGTTCTTC. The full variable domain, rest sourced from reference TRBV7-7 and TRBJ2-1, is GAGVSQSPRYKVTKRGQDVTLRCDPISSHATLYWYQQALGQGPEFLTYFNYEAQPDKSGLPSDRFSAERPEGSISTLTIQRTEQRDSAMYRCASSLSLAGINEQFFGPGTRLTVL.

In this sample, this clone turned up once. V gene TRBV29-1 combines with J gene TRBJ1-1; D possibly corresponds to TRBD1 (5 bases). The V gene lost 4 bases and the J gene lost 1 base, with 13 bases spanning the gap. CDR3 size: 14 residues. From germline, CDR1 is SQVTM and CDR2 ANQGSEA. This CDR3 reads CSVVLSGWNTEAFF. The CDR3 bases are TGCAGCGTTGTTCTGTCAGGGTGGAACACTGAAGCTTTCTTT.

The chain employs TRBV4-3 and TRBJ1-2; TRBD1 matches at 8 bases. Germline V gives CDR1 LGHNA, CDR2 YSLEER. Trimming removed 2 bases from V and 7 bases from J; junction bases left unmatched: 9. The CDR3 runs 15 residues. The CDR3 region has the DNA TGCGCCAGCAGCCAACTACTCCAGGGGGCGAGTGGCTACACCTTC. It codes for CASSQLLQGASGYTF.

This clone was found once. CDR3 protein: CASSPPTVFTDTQYF. The CDR3 DNA reads as TGTGCCAGCTCGCCCCCTACGGTATTCACAGATACGCAGTATTTT. The chain uses TRBV7-2 and TRBJ2-3; D unclear. Trimming removed 8 bases from V and 2 bases from J, with 17 bases in between. Germline V lookup: CDR1 SGHTA, CDR2 FQGNSA. This CDR3 has 15 residues.

CDR3 residues: CASSARGTSGSYEQYF. The CDR3 DNA is TGTGCCAGCAGCGCCCGGGGGACTAGCGGTTCCTACGAGCAGTACTTC. The V gene is TRBV7-9, the J gene TRBJ2-7; 11 bases fit TRBD2. Germline V gives CDR1 SEHNR, CDR2 FQNEAQ (reference sequence). J was trimmed by 1 base and V by 5 bases; bases with no gene match: 7. This CDR3 comprises 16 residues.

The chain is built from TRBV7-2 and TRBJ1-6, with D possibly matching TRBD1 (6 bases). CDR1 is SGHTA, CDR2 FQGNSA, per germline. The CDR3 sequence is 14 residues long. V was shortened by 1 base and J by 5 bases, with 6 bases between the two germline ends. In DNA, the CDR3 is TGTGCCAGCAGCTTAGGGGGGCATAATTCACCCCTCCACTTT. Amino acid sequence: CASSLGGHNSPLHF.

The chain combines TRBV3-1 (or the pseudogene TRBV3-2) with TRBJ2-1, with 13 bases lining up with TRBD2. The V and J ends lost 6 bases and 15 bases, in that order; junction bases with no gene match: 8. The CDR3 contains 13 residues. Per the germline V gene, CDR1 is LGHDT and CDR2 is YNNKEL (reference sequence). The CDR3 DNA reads TGTGCCAGCAGTCGGACTAGCGGGAGACTTTGGTTCTTC. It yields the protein CASSRTSGRLWFF.

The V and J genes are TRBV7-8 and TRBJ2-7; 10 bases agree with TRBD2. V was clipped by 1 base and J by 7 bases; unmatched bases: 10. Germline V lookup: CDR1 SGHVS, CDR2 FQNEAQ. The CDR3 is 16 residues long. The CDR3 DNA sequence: TGTGCCAGCAGCTTAGGAGCCCTAGCGGGAGTCCGGGAGCAGTACTTC. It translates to CASSLGALAGVREQYF.

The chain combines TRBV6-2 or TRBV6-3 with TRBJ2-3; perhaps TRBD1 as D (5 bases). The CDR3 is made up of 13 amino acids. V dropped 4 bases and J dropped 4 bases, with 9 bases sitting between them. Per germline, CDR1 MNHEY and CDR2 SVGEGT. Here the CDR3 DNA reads TGTGCCAGCAGTTTCCAAGGGGCAGATACGCAGTATTTT. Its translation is CASSFQGADTQYF.

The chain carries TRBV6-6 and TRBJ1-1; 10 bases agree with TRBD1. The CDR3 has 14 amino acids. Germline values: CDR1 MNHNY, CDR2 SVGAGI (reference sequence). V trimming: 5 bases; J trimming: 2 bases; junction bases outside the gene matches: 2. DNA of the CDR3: TGTGCCAGCAGTAAGACAGGGGGCAACACTGAAGCTTTCTTT. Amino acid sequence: CASSKTGGNTEAFF.

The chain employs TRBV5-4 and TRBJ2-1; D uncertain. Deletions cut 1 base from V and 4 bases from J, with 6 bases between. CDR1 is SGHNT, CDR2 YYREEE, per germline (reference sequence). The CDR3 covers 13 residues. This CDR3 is CASSLPLYNEQFF. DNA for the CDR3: TGTGCCAGCAGCTTGCCCCTTTACAATGAGCAGTTCTTC.

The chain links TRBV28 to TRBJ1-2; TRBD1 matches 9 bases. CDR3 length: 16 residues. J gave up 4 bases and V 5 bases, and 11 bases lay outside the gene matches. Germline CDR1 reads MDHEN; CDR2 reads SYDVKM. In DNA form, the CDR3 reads TGTGCCAGCAGTAGGGGACAGGGTCTTGTCCCCTATGGCTACACCTTC. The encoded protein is CASSRGQGLVPYGYTF.